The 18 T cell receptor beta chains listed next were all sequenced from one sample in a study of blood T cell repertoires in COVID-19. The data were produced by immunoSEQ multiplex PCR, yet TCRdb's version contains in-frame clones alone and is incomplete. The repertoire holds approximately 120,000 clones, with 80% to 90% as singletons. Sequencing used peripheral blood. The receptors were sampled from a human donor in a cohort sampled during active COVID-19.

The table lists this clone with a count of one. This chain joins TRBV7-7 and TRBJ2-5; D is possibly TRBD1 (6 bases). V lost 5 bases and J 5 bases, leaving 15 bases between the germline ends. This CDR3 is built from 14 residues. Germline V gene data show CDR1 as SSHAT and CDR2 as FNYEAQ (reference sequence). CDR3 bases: TGTGCCAGCAGCGCTACAGGGAATTTTGAGACCCAGTACTTC. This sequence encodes CASSATGNFETQYF. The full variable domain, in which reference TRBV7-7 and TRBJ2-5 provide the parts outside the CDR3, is GAGVSQSPRYKVTKRGQDVTLRCDPISSHATLYWYQQALGQGPEFLTYFNYEAQPDKSGLPSDRFSAERPEGSISTLTIQRTEQRDSAMYRCASSATGNFETQYFGPGTRLLVL.

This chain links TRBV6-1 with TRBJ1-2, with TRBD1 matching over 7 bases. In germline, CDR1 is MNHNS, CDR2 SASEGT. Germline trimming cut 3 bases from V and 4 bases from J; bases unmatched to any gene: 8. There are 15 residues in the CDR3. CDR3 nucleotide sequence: TGTGCCAGCAGTGACCCCCGAGGGGGCCTCTATGGCTACACCTTC. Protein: CASSDPRGGLYGYTF.

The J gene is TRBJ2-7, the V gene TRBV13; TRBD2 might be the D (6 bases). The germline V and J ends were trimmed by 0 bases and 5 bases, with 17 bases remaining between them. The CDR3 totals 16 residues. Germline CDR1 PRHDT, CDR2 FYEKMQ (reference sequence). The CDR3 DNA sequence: TGTGCCAGCAGCTTAGGGTATATCGGAGGGCACCACGAGCAGTACTTC. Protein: CASSLGYIGGHHEQYF.

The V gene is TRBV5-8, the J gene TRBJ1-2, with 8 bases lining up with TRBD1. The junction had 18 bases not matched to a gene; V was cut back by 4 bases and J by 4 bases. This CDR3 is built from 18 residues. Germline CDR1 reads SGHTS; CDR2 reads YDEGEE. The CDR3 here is CASSPSGQGHPGVYGYTF. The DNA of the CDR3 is TGTGCCAGCAGCCCAAGTGGACAGGGCCACCCGGGTGTCTATGGCTACACCTTC.

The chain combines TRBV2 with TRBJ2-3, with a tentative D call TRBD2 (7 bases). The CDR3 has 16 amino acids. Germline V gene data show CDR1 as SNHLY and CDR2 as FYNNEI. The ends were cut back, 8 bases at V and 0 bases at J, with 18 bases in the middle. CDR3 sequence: CASWGGQGQSTDTQYF. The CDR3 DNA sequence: TGTGCCAGCTGGGGGGGGCAGGGTCAGAGCACAGATACGCAGTATTTT.

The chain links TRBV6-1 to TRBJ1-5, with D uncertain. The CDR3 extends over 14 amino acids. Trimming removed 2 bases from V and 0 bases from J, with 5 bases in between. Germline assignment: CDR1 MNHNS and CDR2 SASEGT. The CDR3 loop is CASSERDSNQPQHF. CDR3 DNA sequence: TGTGCCAGCAGTGAACGGGATAGCAATCAGCCCCAGCATTTT.

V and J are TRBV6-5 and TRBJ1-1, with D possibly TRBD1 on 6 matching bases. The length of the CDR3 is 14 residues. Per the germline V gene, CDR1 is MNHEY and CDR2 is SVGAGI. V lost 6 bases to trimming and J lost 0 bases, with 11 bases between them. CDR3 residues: CASRQTGMNTEAFF. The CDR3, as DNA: TGTGCCAGCAGACAGACAGGAATGAACACTGAAGCTTTCTTT.

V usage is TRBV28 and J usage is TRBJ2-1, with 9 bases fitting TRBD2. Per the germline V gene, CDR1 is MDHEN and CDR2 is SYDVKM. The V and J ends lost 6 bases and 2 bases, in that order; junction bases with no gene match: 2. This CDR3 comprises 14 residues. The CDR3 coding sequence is TGTGCCAGCAGAAGACTAGCGGCCTACAATGAGCAGTTCTTC. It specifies CASRRLAAYNEQFF. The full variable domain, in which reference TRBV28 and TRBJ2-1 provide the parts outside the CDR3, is DVKVTQSSRYLVKRTGEKVFLECVQDMDHENMFWYRQDPGLGLRLIYFSYDVKMKEKGDIPEGYSVSREKKERFSLILESASTNQTSMYLCASRRLAAYNEQFFGPGTRLTVL.

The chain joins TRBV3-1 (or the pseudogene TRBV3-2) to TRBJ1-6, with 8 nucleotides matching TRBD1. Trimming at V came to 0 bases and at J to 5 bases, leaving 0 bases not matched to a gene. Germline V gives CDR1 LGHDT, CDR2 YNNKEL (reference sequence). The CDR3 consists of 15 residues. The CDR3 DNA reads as TGTGCCAGCAGCCAAGAGACAGGGGATAATTCACCCCTCCACTTT. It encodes CASSQETGDNSPLHF.

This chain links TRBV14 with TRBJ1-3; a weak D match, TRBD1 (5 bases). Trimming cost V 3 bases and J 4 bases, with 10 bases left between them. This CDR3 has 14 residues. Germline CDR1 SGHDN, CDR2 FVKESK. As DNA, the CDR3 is TGTGCCAGCAGCCAGGATTACAGGGGAAACACCATATATTTT. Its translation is CASSQDYRGNTIYF. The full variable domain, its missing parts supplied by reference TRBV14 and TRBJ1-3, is EAGVTQFPSHSVIEKGQTVTLRCDPISGHDNLYWYRRVMGKEIKFLLHFVKESKQDESGMPNNRFLAERTGGTYSTLKVQPAELEDSGVYFCASSQDYRGNTIYFGEGSWLTVV.

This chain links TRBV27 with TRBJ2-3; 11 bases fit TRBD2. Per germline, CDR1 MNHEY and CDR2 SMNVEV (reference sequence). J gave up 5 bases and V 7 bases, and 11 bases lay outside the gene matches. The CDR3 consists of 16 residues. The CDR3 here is CASNLGLAGGLDTQYF. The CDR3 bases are TGTGCCAGCAACCTGGGGCTAGCGGGGGGCCTAGATACGCAGTATTTT.

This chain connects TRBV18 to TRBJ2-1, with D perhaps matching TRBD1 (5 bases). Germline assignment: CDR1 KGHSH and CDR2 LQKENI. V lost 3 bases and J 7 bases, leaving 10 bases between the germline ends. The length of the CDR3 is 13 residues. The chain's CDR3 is CASSPGLGNEQFF. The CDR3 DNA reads TGTGCCAGCTCACCGGGGCTGGGGAATGAGCAGTTCTTC.

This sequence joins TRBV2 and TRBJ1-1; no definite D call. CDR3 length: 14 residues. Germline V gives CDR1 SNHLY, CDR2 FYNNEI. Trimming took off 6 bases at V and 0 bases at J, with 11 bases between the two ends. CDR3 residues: CASSGRRLNTEAFF. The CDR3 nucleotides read TGTGCCAGCAGCGGGAGACGATTGAACACTGAAGCTTTCTTT.

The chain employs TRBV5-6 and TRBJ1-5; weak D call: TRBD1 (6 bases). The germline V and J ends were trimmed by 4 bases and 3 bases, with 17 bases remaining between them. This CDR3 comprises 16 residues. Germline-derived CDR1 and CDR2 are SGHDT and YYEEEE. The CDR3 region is CASSPWGGRVNQPQHF. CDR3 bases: TGTGCCAGCAGCCCCTGGGGGGGGCGCGTCAATCAGCCCCAGCATTTT.

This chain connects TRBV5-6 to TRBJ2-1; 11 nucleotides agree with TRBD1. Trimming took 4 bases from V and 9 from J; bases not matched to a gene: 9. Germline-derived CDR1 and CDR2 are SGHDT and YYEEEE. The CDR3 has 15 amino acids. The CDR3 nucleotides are TGTGCCAGCAGCCGAGACCCGGGACAGGGGGGTGAGCAGTTCTTC. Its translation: CASSRDPGQGGEQFF.

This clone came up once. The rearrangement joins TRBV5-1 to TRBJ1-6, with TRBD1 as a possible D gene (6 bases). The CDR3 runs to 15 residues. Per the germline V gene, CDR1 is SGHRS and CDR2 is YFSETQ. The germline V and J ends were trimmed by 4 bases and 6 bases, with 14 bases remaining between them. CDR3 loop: CASSPRGGANSPLHF. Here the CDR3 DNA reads TGCGCCAGCAGCCCGCGAGGGGGAGCTAATTCACCCCTCCACTTT.

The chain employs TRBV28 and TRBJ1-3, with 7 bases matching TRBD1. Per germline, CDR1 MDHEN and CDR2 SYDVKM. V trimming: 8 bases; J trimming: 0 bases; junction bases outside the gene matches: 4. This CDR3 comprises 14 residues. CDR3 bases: TGTGCCAGCCTAAGGGGGCCCTCTGGAAACACCATATATTTT. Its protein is CASLRGPSGNTIYF.

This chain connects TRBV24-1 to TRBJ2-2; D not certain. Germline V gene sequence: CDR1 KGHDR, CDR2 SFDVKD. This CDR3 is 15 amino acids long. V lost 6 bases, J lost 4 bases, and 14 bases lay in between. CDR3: CATSSWRGSTGELFF. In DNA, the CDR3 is TGTGCCACCAGTTCCTGGAGAGGCTCCACCGGGGAGCTGTTTTTT.